This TCR beta chain was observed in a study of blood T cell repertoires in COVID-19. Study information: Samples came from the United States, Italy and Spain, spanning acute and convalescent COVID-19. PBMCs, B-cell-depleted T cells, or T cells provided the cDNA or gDNA that made up the material.

V dropped 4 bases and J dropped 5 bases, with 16 bases sitting between them. CDR1 is SGHKS and CDR2 is YYEKEE in the germline V gene (reference sequence). This CDR3 has 14 amino acids. It was during active infection that Seattle patients were enrolled and then longitudinally followed. As handled by the study authors: From reference gene primer amplification, estimates of nucleated cell counts were derived. Generated by immunoSEQ multiplex PCR, the TCRdb table keeps only in-frame clones and is missing some. The V and J calls and the clone size are those of that table, but D and trimming were determined from the DNA. The table lists about 320,000 clones, nearly 90% of them singletons.

The rearrangement uses TRBV5-5 and TRBJ2-7; possibly TRBD1 for D (5 bases). The sample was peripheral blood. This receptor was identified in a woman aged 25 to 45 with COVID-19, enrolled during active disease. CDR3 loop: CASSNGAGYDEQYF. As DNA, the CDR3 is TGTGCCAGCAGCAACGGTGCAGGGTACGACGAGCAGTACTTC.